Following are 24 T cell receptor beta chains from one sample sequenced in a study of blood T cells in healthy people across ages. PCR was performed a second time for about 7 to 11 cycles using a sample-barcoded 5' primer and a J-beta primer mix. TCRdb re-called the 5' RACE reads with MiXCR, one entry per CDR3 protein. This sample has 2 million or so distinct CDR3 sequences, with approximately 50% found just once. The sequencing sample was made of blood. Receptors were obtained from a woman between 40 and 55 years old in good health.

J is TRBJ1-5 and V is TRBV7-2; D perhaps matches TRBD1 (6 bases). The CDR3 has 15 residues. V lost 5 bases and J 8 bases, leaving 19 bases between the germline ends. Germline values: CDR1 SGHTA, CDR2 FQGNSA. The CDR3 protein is CASSLSIQGSEPQHF. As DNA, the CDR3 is TGTGCCAGCAGCCTATCAATCCAGGGGTCGGAGCCCCAGCATTTT.

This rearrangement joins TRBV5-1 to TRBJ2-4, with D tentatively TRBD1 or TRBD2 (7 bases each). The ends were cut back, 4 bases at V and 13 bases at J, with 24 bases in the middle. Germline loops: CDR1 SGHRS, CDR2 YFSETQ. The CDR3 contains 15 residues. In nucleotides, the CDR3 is TGCGCCAGCAGCCGCAGCGGGACAGAGTACAATGAGCAGTACTTC. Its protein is CASSRSGTEYNEQYF.

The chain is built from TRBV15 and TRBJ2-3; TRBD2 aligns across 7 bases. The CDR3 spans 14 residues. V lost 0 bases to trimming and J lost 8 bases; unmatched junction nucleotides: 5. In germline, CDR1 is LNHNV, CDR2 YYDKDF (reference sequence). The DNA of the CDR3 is TGTGCCACCAGCAGAGAGATGGGGGGGGGTACGCAGTATTTT. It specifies CATSREMGGGTQYF. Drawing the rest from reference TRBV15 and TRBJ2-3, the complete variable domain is DAMVIQNPRYQVTQFGKPVTLSCSQTLNHNVMYWYQQKSSQAPKLLFHYYDKDFNNEADTPDNFQSRRPNTSFCFLDIRSPGLGDTAMYLCATSREMGGGTQYFGPGTRLTVL.

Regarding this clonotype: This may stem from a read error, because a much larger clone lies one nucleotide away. CDR3 DNA: TGTGGCATTGAGAAGGCCTCTGGGGCCAACGTCCTGACTTTC. It specifies CGIEKASGANVLTF. This chain uses TRBV12-3 or TRBV12-4 with TRBJ2-6; D not resolved. This CDR3 contains 14 residues.

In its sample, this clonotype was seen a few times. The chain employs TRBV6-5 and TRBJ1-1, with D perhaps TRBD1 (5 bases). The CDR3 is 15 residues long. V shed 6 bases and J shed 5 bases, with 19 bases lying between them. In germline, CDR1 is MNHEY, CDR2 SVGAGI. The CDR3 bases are TGTGCCAGCAGCCCCCTTTCCGCGGGGGGAACTGAAGCTTTCTTT. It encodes CASSPLSAGGTEAFF.

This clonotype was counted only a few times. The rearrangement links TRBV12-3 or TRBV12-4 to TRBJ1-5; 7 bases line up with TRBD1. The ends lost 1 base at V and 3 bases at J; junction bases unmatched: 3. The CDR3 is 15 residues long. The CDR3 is CASSLDGQANQPQHF. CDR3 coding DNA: TGTGCCAGCAGTTTAGACGGACAGGCCAATCAGCCCCAGCATTTT.

CDR3 loop: CASSLLGARTDTQYF. CDR3 nucleotide sequence: TGCGCCAGCAGCTTGTTGGGGGCTCGCACAGATACGCAGTATTTT. The chain combines TRBV5-1 with TRBJ2-3; D possibly corresponds to TRBD1 (6 bases). Trimming left V 1 base short and J 1 base short, with 10 bases between. CDR3 length: 15 amino acids. Germline V gene data show CDR1 as SGHRS and CDR2 as YFSETQ.

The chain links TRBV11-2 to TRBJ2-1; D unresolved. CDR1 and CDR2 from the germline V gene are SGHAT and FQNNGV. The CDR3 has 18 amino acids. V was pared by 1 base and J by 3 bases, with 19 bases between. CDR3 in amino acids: CASSLVGSAPLIYNEQFF. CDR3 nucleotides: TGTGCCAGCAGCTTAGTCGGGTCGGCTCCTCTTATCTACAATGAGCAGTTCTTC.

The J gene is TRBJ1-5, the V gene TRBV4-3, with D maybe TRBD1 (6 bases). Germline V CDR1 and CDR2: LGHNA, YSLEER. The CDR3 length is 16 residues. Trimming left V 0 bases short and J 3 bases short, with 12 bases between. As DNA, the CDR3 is TGCGCCAGCAGCCAAGAAACGGGGGCCGCCAATCAGCCCCAGCATTTT. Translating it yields CASSQETGAANQPQHF.

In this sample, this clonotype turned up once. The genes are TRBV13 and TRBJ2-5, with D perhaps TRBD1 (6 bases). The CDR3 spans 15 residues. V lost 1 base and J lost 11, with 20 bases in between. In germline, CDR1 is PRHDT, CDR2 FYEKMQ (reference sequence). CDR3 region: CASSLVRQDKNEQYF. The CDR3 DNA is TGTGCCAGCAGCTTAGTGAGACAGGATAAGAATGAGCAGTACTTC.

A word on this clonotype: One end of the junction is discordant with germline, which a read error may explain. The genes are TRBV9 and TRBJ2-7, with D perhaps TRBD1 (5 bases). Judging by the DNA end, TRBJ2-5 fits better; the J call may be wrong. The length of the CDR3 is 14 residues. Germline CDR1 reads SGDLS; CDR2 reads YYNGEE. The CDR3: CTSSAGGAVGTQYF. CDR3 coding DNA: TGTACCAGCAGCGCAGGTGGGGCCGTGGGGACCCAGTACTTC.

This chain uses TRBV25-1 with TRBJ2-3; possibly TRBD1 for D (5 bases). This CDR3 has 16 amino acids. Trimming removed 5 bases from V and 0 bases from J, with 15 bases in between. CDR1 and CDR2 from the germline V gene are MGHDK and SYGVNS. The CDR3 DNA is TGTGCCAGCAGTACCTGGACATACTCTAGCACAGATACGCAGTATTTT. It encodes CASSTWTYSSTDTQYF.

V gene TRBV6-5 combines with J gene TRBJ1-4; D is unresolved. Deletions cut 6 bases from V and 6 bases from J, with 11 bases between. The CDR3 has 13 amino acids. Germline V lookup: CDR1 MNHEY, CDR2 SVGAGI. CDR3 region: CASRPGPDEKLFF. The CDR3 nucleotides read TGTGCCAGCAGGCCCGGGCCGGATGAAAAACTGTTTTTT.

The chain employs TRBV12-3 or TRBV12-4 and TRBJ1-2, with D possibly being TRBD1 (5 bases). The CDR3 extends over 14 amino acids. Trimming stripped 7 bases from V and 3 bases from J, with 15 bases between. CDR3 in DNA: TGTGCCAGCACCTCTTGGGACGGACACTATGGCTACACCTTC. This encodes CASTSWDGHYGYTF.

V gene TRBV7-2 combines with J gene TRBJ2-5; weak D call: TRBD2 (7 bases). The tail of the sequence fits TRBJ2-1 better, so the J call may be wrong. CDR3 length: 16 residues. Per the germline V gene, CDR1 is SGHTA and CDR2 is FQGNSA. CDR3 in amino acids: CASSLLTGGYQETQFF. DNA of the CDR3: TGTGCCAGCAGCTTACTTACGGGGGGCTACCAAGAGACCCAGTTCTTC.

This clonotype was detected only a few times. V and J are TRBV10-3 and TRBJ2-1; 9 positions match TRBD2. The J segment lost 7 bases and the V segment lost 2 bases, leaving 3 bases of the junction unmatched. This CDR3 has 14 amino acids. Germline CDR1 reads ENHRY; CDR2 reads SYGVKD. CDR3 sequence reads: CAISEAGGLNEQFF. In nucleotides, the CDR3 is TGTGCCATCAGTGAGGCGGGGGGGCTTAATGAGCAGTTCTTC.

CDR3 in DNA: TGTGCCAGCAGTTACTCCGCGACAGGGAGCACAGATACGCAGTATTTT. Translated: CASSYSATGSTDTQYF. The genes are TRBV6-6 and TRBJ2-3; 7 nucleotides align to TRBD1. The trim removed 0 bases at V and 0 bases at J, leaving 3 bases unmatched. This CDR3 is 16 amino acids long. Per germline, CDR1 MNHNY and CDR2 SVGAGI (reference sequence).

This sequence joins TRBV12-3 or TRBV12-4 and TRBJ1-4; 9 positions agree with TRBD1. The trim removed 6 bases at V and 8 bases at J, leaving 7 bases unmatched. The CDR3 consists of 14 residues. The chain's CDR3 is CASRSGQGHEKLFF. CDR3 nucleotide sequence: TGTGCCAGCAGGTCGGGACAGGGACACGAAAAACTGTTTTTT.

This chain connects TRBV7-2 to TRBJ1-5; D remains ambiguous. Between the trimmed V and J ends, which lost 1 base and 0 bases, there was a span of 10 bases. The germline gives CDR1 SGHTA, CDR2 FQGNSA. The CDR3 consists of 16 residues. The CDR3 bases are TGTGCCAGCAGCTTAGGAGGTTCCATTAGCAATCAGCCCCAGCATTTT. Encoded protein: CASSLGGSISNQPQHF. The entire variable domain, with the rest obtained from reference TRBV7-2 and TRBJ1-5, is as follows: GAGVSQSPSNKVTEKGKDVELRCDPISGHTALYWYRQSLGQGLEFLIYFQGNSAPDKSGLPSDRFSAERTGGSVSTLTIQRTQQEDSAVYLCASSLGGSISNQPQHFGDGTRLSIL.

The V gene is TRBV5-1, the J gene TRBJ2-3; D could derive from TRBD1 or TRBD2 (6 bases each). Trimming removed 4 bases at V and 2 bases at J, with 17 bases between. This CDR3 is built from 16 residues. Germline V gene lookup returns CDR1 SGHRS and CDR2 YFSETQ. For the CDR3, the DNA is TGCGCCAGCAGCCCGAGGGGGGCGACCTCCACAGATACGCAGTATTTT. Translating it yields CASSPRGATSTDTQYF.

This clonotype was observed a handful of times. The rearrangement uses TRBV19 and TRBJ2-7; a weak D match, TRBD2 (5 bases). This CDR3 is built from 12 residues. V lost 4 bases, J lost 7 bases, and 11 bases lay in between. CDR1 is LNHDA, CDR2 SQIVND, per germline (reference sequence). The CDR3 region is CASSTGLEEQYF. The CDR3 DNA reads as TGTGCCAGTAGTACCGGACTGGAAGAGCAGTACTTC.

The CDR3 sequence: CSGYYNEQFF. The DNA for the CDR3 is TGCAGCGGCTACTACAATGAGCAGTTCTTC. The chain is built from TRBV29-1 and TRBJ2-1; D gene unclear. CDR1 and CDR2 (germline): SQVTM, ANQGSEA. The V and J ends lost 7 bases and 3 bases respectively, with 4 bases between them. The CDR3 sequence is 10 residues long.

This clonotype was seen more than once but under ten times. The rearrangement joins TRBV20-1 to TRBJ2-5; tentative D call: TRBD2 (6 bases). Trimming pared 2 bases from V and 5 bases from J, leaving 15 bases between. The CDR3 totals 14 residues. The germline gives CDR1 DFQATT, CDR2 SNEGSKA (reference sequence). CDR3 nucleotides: TGCAGTGCTAGATCCTGGGAGAGCGGGGAGACCCAGTACTTC. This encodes CSARSWESGETQYF.

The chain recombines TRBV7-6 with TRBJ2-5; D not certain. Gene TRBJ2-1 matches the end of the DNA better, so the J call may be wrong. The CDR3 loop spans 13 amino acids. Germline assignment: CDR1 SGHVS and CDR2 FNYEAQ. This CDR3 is CASSPSGQETQFF. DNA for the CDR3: TGTGCCAGCAGCCCCTCGGGCCAAGAGACCCAGTTCTTC.